The sample holds many counts of the clone carrying this T cell receptor (beta chain). Its specificity is not known. Germline V gene sequence: CDR1 SGHNT, CDR2 YENEEA. The CDR3 is made up of 15 amino acids. Between the trimmed V and J ends, which lost 4 bases and 4 bases, there was a span of 16 bases. This record comes from a study of T-cell reconstitution after alpha-beta-depleted transplantation in children. Regarding the study as a whole: Alpha-beta T cells present about two months after transplant were reported to originate from several hundred expanded graft clones. Surviving recipient T cells and thymic progenitors underlay high day-60 TCRbeta diversity in some patients. Diversity and T-cell counts at one year after transplant derived mostly from new T cells.

Preparation of the TCRbeta library was carried out with unique molecular identifiers. TCRdb processed the PCR reads anew with MiXCR; each CDR3 protein has one entry. The data show fewer than 700,000 distinct CDR3 sequences, with 10% to 15% seen just once and approximately 2.1% held by the top ten. This receptor was identified in a male patient between 10 and 17 years old who had a stem cell transplant for acute myeloid leukemia, so the T cells may come from the graft donor. This rearrangement joins TRBV11-3 to TRBJ2-5; tentatively, D is TRBD2 (6 bases). Sequenced here: PBMCs, mostly from graft donor cells, sampled 360 days after TCRalphabeta/CD19-depleted stem cell transplant. CDR3 sequence: CASSSGGGGRETQYF. The CDR3 nucleotides are TGTGCCAGCAGCTCCGGGGGTGGAGGGAGAGAGACCCAGTACTTC.